This T cell receptor beta chain stems from a study of vaccination and CD4 T cells after COVID-19. With respect to this clonotype: What it binds is not known.

The Oncomine TCR Beta short-read assay sequenced DNA from cultured CD4+ T cells. TCRdb re-called the PCR reads through MiXCR, storing one row per CDR3 protein. The sample has 12,000 or so distinct CDR3 sequences, over 50% seen once. The CDR3 is 16 amino acids. The germline V gene encodes CDR1 LGHNA and CDR2 YSLEER. V was clipped by 2 bases and J by 5 bases, with 13 bases between them. Treatment denoted: roughly nine-day PBMC culture with coronavirus spike peptide pools or control peptides (ViraFEST assay). TCR sequencing followed the expansion of antigen-specific T cells with peptide pools in ViraFEST.

The sequenced sample consisted of CD4+ T cells from blood, cultured in vitro. The sequence was collected from a human donor who had recovered from COVID-19. The chain has TRBV4-3 and TRBJ1-6; the D is unclear. CDR3 coding DNA: TGCGCCAGCAGCCAATTACTCCAGATAAATAATTCACCCCTCCACTTT. It specifies CASSQLLQINNSPLHF.